What follows describes a single T cell receptor beta chain. Antigen specificity is unknown. Within the sample, other DNA sequences also encode this same CDR3. The sample belongs to a study of shared clonotypes between healthy human individuals. Study observations and caveats: The low donor count limited represented genetic and exposure-history diversity.

Measured with immunoSEQ multiplex PCR; TCRdb has only the in-frame clones, and not every one. The sample records roughly 2.4 million clones, 90% to 96% being singletons. Germline CDR1 reads SGHRS; CDR2 reads YFSETQ. V was pared by 0 bases and J by 1 base, with 0 bases of the junction left unmatched. This CDR3 contains 15 residues. The sequenced material came from naive CD4+ T cells sorted from blood. Described subset: CD45RA+ positively selected. J is TRBJ2-1 and V is TRBV5-1, with 8 nucleotides matching TRBD2. This sequence originates from a man younger than 35 in good health. CDR3 protein: CASSLASGSYNEQFF. The DNA for the CDR3 is TGCGCCAGCAGCTTGGCTAGCGGGTCCTACAATGAGCAGTTCTTC. Full variable domain (remainder filled in from reference TRBV5-1 and TRBJ2-1): KAGVTQTPRYLIKTRGQQVTLSCSPISGHRSVSWYQQTPGQGLQFLFEYFSETQRNKGNFPGRFSGRQFSNSRSEMNVSTLELGDSALYLCASSLASGSYNEQFFGPGTRLTVL.